One and the same sample provided the 22 T cell receptor beta chains below, sequenced in a study of type 1 regulatory T cells. No antigen has been assigned to these receptors. TCRdb processed the reads anew with MiXCR; each CDR3 protein has one entry. The table includes about 67,000 distinct CDR3 sequences, roughly 49% detected once. The sequenced sample consisted of cultured non-Tr1 T cells, either the whole culture or a sorted T cell fraction (not recorded which). These receptors all stem from a human donor in good health.

This chain uses TRBV18 with TRBJ2-3; the match to TRBD2 covers 10 bases. The CDR3 covers 15 residues. Germline CDR1 reads KGHSH; CDR2 reads LQKENI. V dropped 3 bases and J dropped 4; count of bases not matched to a gene: 4. In nucleotides, the CDR3 is TGTGCCAGCTCACCGGGACTAGCGAATGCAGATACGCAGTATTTT. It yields the protein CASSPGLANADTQYF. The entire variable domain, with the rest obtained from reference TRBV18 and TRBJ2-3, is as follows: NAGVMQNPRHLVRRRGQEARLRCSPMKGHSHVYWYRQLPEEGLKFMVYLQKENIIDESGMPKERFSAEFPKEGPSILRIQQVVRGDSAAYFCASSPGLANADTQYFGPGTRLTVL.

The J gene is TRBJ1-2, the V gene TRBV11-1; TRBD1 is a possible D gene (6 bases). Germline CDR1 is SGHAT and CDR2 is FQDESV (reference sequence). V gave up 1 base and J gave up 6 bases, with 9 bases separating them. The CDR3 consists of 13 residues. DNA of the CDR3: TGTGCCAGCAGCTTAGAGCGGGGGCATGGCTACACCTTC. Translated: CASSLERGHGYTF.

This clonotype was detected a few times. The V and J genes are TRBV2 and TRBJ2-1, with 14 bases identical to TRBD2. Germline CDR1 SNHLY, CDR2 FYNNEI. The length of the CDR3 is 17 residues. V was pared by 6 bases and J by 3 bases, with 7 bases of the junction left unmatched. The CDR3 DNA follows: TGTGCCAGCAGAGTCCGGACTAGCGGGGGGCGCTACAATGAGCAGTTCTTC. Protein: CASRVRTSGGRYNEQFF.

The gene calls are TRBV7-9 and TRBJ2-1, with 9 bases aligning to TRBD1. The CDR3 is 15 amino acids. Germline values: CDR1 SEHNR, CDR2 FQNEAQ (reference sequence). V was pared by 5 bases and J by 10 bases, with 12 bases of the junction left unmatched. The DNA for the CDR3 is TGTGCCAGCAGCCCTGGGACAGGGTACGGTAGGGAGCAGTTCTTC. Translation: CASSPGTGYGREQFF.

In its sample, this clonotype was seen once. The J gene is TRBJ1-5, the V gene TRBV4-3, with D perhaps TRBD1 (5 bases). The CDR3 has 15 residues. CDR1 and CDR2 (germline): LGHNA, YSLEER. Trimming took 0 bases from V and 9 from J, leaving 15 bases between them. This CDR3 reads CASSQEPGGEGPQHF. CDR3 nucleotides: TGCGCCAGCAGCCAAGAACCCGGGGGTGAAGGGCCCCAGCATTTT.

V gene TRBV6-6 combines with J gene TRBJ2-7; 8 bases line up with TRBD2. In germline, CDR1 is MNHNY, CDR2 SVGAGI (reference sequence). V shed 7 bases, J shed 4 bases, and the junction held 6 bases outside the gene matches. CDR3 size: 13 residues. In DNA form, the CDR3 reads TGTGCCAGCACCCTACAGCGGGGGTACGAGCAGTACTTC. Translation gives CASTLQRGYEQYF.

This clonotype has only a few counts. This sequence joins TRBV7-2 and TRBJ2-3, with TRBD2 matching 9 bases. Unmatched junction bases numbered 6, after V lost 1 base and J lost 4 bases. CDR3 length: 16 amino acids. Germline assignment: CDR1 SGHTA and CDR2 FQGNSA. CDR3 in amino acids: CASSLGGRGGADTQYF. Written as DNA, the CDR3 is TGTGCCAGCAGCTTAGGAGGGCGGGGGGGAGCAGATACGCAGTATTTT.

The rearrangement joins TRBV2 to TRBJ1-5; 8 bases are shared with TRBD1. Germline V lookup: CDR1 SNHLY, CDR2 FYNNEI. The CDR3 consists of 15 residues. V was pared by 6 bases and J by 1 base, with 5 bases of the junction left unmatched. CDR3 nucleotide sequence: TGTGCCAGCAGAACGGACAGGGCAAGCAATCAGCCCCAGCATTTT. The encoded protein is CASRTDRASNQPQHF.

The chain carries TRBV5-1 and TRBJ2-7, with 7 bases that match TRBD1. Germline values: CDR1 SGHRS, CDR2 YFSETQ. The CDR3 totals 14 residues. The V segment lost 0 bases and the J segment 6 bases; nucleotides outside the gene matches: 6. This chain's CDR3 is CASSLETGWSEQYF. CDR3 bases: TGCGCCAGCAGCTTGGAGACAGGGTGGTCCGAGCAGTACTTC.

The rearrangement joins TRBV12-3 or TRBV12-4 to TRBJ1-3, with TRBD1 matching over 7 bases. V shed 3 bases, J shed 0 bases, and the junction held 2 bases outside the gene matches. The length of the CDR3 is 15 residues. The CDR3 bases are TGTGCCAGCAGTTTCCAGGGGGGCTCTGGAAACACCATATATTTT. It specifies CASSFQGGSGNTIYF.

This sequence joins TRBV4-1 and TRBJ1-2; D is possibly TRBD1 (6 bases). CDR1 MGHRA and CDR2 YSYEKL come from the germline V gene. The CDR3 covers 17 residues. V was pared by 2 bases and J by 8 bases, with 24 bases between. The CDR3 sequence is CASSQLTLVRGAGGYTF. The CDR3 nucleotides read TGCGCCAGCAGCCAATTAACTCTTGTGCGGGGGGCGGGAGGCTACACCTTC.

Note on this clonotype: One base away lies a much larger clone, so this may be a sequencing read error. The chain is built from TRBV9 and TRBJ1-3; 10 bases fit TRBD1. The CDR3 is 17 residues long. Germline CDR1 reads SGDLS; CDR2 reads YYNGEE. The ends lost 4 bases at V and 2 bases at J; junction bases unmatched: 9. CDR3 in amino acids: CASSPQRQGATGNTIYF. CDR3 nucleotides: TGTGCCAGCAGCCCTCAAAGACAGGGGGCGACTGGAAACACCATATATTTT.

The V and J genes are TRBV20-1 and TRBJ1-4; D unclear. Trimming took off 6 bases at V and 2 bases at J, with 10 bases between the two ends. This CDR3 is 13 amino acids long. Germline V CDR1 and CDR2: DFQATT, SNEGSKA (reference sequence). CDR3 nucleotide sequence: TGCAGTGCCCCGGGCGTCACTAATGAAAAACTGTTTTTT. It is translated as CSAPGVTNEKLFF.

This chain connects TRBV20-1 to TRBJ2-6; D unclear. V was clipped by 1 base and J by 0 bases, with 7 bases between them. Germline assignment: CDR1 DFQATT and CDR2 SNEGSKA (reference sequence). The CDR3 length is 15 residues. DNA for the CDR3: TGCAGTGCTAGAGGCAGGAGCTCTGGGGCCAACGTCCTGACTTTC. As protein: CSARGRSSGANVLTF.

In this sample, this clonotype turned up once. The rearrangement links TRBV7-7 to TRBJ2-1, with D possibly matching TRBD2 (6 bases). CDR1 and CDR2 (germline): SSHAT, FNYEAQ (reference sequence). The CDR3 runs to 15 residues. The germline V and J ends were trimmed by 5 bases and 9 bases, with 20 bases remaining between them. Here the CDR3 reads CASSPSWGIGGEQFF. CDR3 sequence (DNA): TGTGCCAGCAGCCCCAGTTGGGGGATCGGGGGTGAGCAGTTCTTC.

The chain couples TRBV2 to TRBJ1-1; D gene ambiguous. Per germline, CDR1 SNHLY and CDR2 FYNNEI. V shed 3 bases and J shed 2 bases, with 7 bases lying between them. The CDR3 is 13 residues long. CDR3 nucleotides: TGTGCCAGCAGTGAGGACGGCAACACTGAAGCTTTCTTT. Protein sequence: CASSEDGNTEAFF.

This clonotype was detected ten times or more. V usage is TRBV11-2 and J usage is TRBJ1-6; no reliable D call. V shed 1 base and J shed 4 bases, with 2 bases lying between them. The CDR3 runs 13 residues. Germline assignment: CDR1 SGHAT and CDR2 FQNNGV. CDR3 coding DNA: TGTGCCAGCAGCTTAGGATATAATTCACCCCTCCACTTT. Its translation: CASSLGYNSPLHF.

The chain couples TRBV9 to TRBJ2-5, with D perhaps matching TRBD2 (6 bases). Between the trimmed V and J ends, which lost 0 bases and 1 base, there was a span of 10 bases. This CDR3 is built from 15 residues. Germline assignment: CDR1 SGDLS and CDR2 YYNGEE. The CDR3 loop reads CASSVVAGLQETQYF. In DNA, the CDR3 is TGTGCCAGCAGCGTAGTTGCGGGGCTCCAAGAGACCCAGTACTTC.

This clonotype appeared a few times. V usage is TRBV20-1 and J usage is TRBJ1-1; unclear D gene. Germline V lookup: CDR1 DFQATT, CDR2 SNEGSKA (reference sequence). The V end was cut by 0 bases, the J end by 7 bases, with 6 bases between. There are 11 residues in the CDR3. For the CDR3, the DNA is TGCAGTGCTAGAGATCAGGTTGAAGCTTTCTTT. Translating gives CSARDQVEAFF.

This clonotype was seen only a few times. The V call is TRBV28, the J call TRBJ2-1, with 9 bases aligning to TRBD1. V was clipped by 6 bases and J by 5 bases; unmatched bases: 11. The germline CDR1 and CDR2 sequences are MDHEN and SYDVKM. CDR3 length: 16 amino acids. The chain's CDR3 is CASSSPPGQGNNEQFF. The CDR3 DNA reads as TGTGCCAGCAGCTCCCCTCCGGGACAGGGAAACAATGAGCAGTTCTTC.

The chain couples TRBV20-1 to TRBJ2-7; tentative D call: TRBD1 (5 bases). Germline loops: CDR1 DFQATT, CDR2 SNEGSKA (reference sequence). CDR3 length: 15 residues. V lost 3 bases to trimming and J lost 1 base, with 16 bases between them. The CDR3 is CSASSQGKKSYEQYF. DNA for the CDR3: TGCAGTGCTAGTAGTCAGGGTAAGAAATCCTACGAGCAGTACTTC.

The chain couples TRBV2 to TRBJ1-5; D is unclear. Trimming took off 6 bases at V and 2 bases at J, with 8 bases between the two ends. The CDR3 totals 13 residues. The germline V gene encodes CDR1 SNHLY and CDR2 FYNNEI. CDR3 sequence: CASSQEGNQPQHF. The CDR3 DNA follows: TGTGCCAGCAGCCAGGAGGGCAATCAGCCCCAGCATTTT.